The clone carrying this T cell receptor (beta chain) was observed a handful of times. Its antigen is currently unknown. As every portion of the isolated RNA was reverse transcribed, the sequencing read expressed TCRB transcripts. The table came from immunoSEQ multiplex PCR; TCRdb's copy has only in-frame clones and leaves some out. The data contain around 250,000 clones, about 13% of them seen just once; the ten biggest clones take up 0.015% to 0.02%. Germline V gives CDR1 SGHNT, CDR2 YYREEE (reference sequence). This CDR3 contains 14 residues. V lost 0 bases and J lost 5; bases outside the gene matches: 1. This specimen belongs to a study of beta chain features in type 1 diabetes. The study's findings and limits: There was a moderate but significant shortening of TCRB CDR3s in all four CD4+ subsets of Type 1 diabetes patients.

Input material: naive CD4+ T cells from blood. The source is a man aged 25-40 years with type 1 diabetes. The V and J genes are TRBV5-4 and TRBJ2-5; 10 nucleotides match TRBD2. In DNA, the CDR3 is TGTGCCAGCAGCTTGGCGGGACTAGCGGAGACCCAGTACTTC. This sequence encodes CASSLAGLAETQYF.